This T cell receptor beta chain was observed in a study of T cell repertoires in MIS-A myocarditis (dated by TCRdb to the early 2020s). The QIAamp DNA FFPE kit was used to extract genomic DNA from formalin-fixed paraffin-embedded autopsy tissue. Cut back by 0 bases and 6 bases, the V and J ends lie 15 bases apart. Reading the germline V gene gives CDR1 SGHAT and CDR2 FQNNGV. The CDR3 runs 15 amino acids, cysteine and phenylalanine included. Here the CDR3 DNA is all that survives: 45 bases in frame from base 1. As concerns this clone: Its target antigen remains unknown. Within one base of it there is no much larger clone, and no base qualities were kept.

TCRbeta CDR3 regions were amplified with the immunoSEQ bias-controlled multiplex PCR and sequenced at high throughput. The study's processing was this. CDR3 sequences were collapsed and filtered with the immunoSEQ vendor pipeline, and the abundance and frequency of each unique TCRbeta CDR3 were thereby quantified. Dominant CDR3 amino acid sequences were clustered with SARS-CoV-2-specific ImmuneCODE TCRbeta sequences by CD-HIT at a 90% global sequence identity threshold. Clones were classed as hyperexpanded at frequencies of 0.1 to 1 and as large at frequencies of 0.01 to 0.1. For the dominant clones, CDR3 amino acid sequences and V and J gene assignments were confirmed with MiXCR. The R stringdist package was used to calculate Levenshtein distances between the patient clonotypes and the ImmuneCODE hits. Entries here come from immuneACCESS through TCRdb and include only in-frame sequences with V and J called. Some clones fail to appear in such tables; in the studies checked, an unresolved V gene covers under half of the shortfall, and the cause of the remainder is unknown. V and J calls and clone size are as listed in that table; D and trimming were resolved from the DNA. This sample gives 13,000 to 15,000 clones in total; around two thirds of them show up just once. The ten largest clonotypes hold approximately 60% of the sample.

The chain was built from TRBV11-2 and TRBJ2-7; the D region possibly corresponds to TRBD1 (6 bases align). Sequencing was carried out using left ventricle heart tissue obtained at autopsy. Read against the paper, the sample's cell subset or site label means: cardiac tissue sample (left or right ventricle, interventricular septum, or pericardium). The sequence derives from a man between 18 and 29 years old with fulminant myocarditis from multisystem inflammatory syndrome in adults (MIS-A) after COVID-19. The encoded CDR3 is CASSLDSPGAVEQYF. DNA sequence: TGTGCCAGCAGCTTAGATTCCCCAGGGGCGGTCGAGCAGTACTTC.